This T cell receptor (beta chain) was found in a study of T-cell reconstitution after alpha-beta-depleted transplantation in children. Using unique molecular identifiers, the investigators prepared the TCRbeta library. TCRdb called the PCR reads again in MiXCR, with one record for every CDR3 protein. The sample lists fewer than 550,000 distinct CDR3 sequences; 10% to 13% were seen once. This clonotype was seen repeatedly, ten times or more. CDR1 is LGHNA and CDR2 is YSLEER in the germline V gene. The V gene end was trimmed by 0 bases and the J gene end by 5 bases; junction bases not matched to a gene: 7. The CDR3 is made up of 17 amino acids.

The sequence derives from a child younger than 10 with inherited bone marrow failure, due to receive a stem cell transplant. The material sequenced was PBMCs, taken before TCRalphabeta/CD19-depleted stem cell transplant. The gene calls are TRBV4-3 and TRBJ2-1; 10 bases fit TRBD2. DNA for the CDR3: TGCGCCAGCAGCCAAGATCTGCAGCGGGAGGGAGACAATGAGCAGTTCTTC. Its translation: CASSQDLQREGDNEQFF.